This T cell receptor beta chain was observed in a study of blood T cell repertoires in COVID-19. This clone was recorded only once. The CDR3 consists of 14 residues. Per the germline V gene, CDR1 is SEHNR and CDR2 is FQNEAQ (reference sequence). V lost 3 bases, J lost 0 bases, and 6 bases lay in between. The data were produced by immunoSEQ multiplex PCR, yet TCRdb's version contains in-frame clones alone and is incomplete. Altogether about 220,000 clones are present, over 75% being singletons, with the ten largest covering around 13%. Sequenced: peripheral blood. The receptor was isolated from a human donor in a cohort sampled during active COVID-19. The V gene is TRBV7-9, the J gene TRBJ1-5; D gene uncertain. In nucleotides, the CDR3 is TGTGCCAGCAGCTTCTACGGTAGCAATCAGCCCCAGCATTTT. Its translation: CASSFYGSNQPQHF.